This T cell receptor beta chain was captured by sequencing in a study of regulatory T cells in long-lasting Graves disease. Indicated time point: persistent/refractory GD, antithyroid drugs over 5 years with positive TRAb. PBMC-derived RNA was used for the TCR library. For TCR beta, libraries came from iRepertoire HTBI primers and Arm-PCR of CDR3 regions. One entry per CDR3 protein results from TCRdb running MiXCR on the multiplex PCR reads. The sample holds 400,000 or so distinct CDR3 sequences, less than 25% seen once. In its sample, this clonotype was seen a few times. CDR1 and CDR2 from the germline V gene are MDHEN and SYDVKM. The V gene end was trimmed by 1 base and the J gene end by 5 bases; junction bases not matched to a gene: 6. CDR3 length: 18 amino acids.

This chain connects TRBV28 to TRBJ2-2; 14 positions match TRBD2. The clonotype comes from a female donor with Graves disease. The sample was peripheral blood mononuclear cells (PBMCs), taken when the disease was refractory, from a patient treated with antithyroid drugs. This CDR3 is CASSLSGLAGVHTGELFF. CDR3 coding DNA: TGTGCCAGCAGTTTATCGGGACTAGCGGGAGTGCATACCGGGGAGCTGTTTTTT.